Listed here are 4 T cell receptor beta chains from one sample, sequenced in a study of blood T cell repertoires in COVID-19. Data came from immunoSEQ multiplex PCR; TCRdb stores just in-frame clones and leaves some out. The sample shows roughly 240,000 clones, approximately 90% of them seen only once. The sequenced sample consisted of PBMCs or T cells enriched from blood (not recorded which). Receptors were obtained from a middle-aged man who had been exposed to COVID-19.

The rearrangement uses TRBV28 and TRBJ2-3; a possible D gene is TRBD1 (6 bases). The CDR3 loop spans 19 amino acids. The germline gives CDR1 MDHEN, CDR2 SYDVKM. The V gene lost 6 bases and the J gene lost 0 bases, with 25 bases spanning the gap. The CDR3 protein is CASRPNPSGTQPSTDTQYF. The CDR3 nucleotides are TGTGCCAGCAGACCGAACCCTTCCGGGACACAGCCTAGCACAGATACGCAGTATTTT.

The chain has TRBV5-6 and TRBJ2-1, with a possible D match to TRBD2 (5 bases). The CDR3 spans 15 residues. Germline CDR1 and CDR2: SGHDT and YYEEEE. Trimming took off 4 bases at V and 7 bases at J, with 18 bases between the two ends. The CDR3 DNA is TGTGCCAGCAGCCAGGTTAAGAGGGTAGAAAATGAGCAGTTCTTC. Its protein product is CASSQVKRVENEQFF.

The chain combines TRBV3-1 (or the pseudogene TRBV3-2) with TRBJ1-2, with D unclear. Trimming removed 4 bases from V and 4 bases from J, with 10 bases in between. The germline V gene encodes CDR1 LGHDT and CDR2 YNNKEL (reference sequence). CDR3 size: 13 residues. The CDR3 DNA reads TGTGCCAGCAGCCCCCGCGAGGCCTATGGCTACACCTTC. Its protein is CASSPREAYGYTF.

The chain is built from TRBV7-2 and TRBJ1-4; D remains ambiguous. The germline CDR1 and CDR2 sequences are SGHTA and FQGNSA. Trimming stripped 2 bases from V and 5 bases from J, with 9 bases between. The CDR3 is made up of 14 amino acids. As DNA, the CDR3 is TGTGCCAGCAGCTTAAATAGAGGAAATGAAAAACTGTTTTTT. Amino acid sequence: CASSLNRGNEKLFF. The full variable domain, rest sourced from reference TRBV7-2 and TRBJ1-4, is GAGVSQSPSNKVTEKGKDVELRCDPISGHTALYWYRQSLGQGLEFLIYFQGNSAPDKSGLPSDRFSAERTGGSVSTLTIQRTQQEDSAVYLCASSLNRGNEKLFFGSGTQLSVL.